This T cell receptor beta chain originates from a study of control samples from healthy donors and cancer patients. This clone was recorded only once. TCRdb keeps only in-frame clones here, not all; method: immunoSEQ multiplex PCR. The table shows under 200,000 clones, with roughly 94% occurring only once. The CDR3 spans 16 residues. V shed 3 bases, J shed 5 bases, and the junction held 13 bases outside the gene matches. The V gene's germline CDR1 is SGHNT and CDR2 YYREEE (reference sequence). The genes are TRBV5-4 and TRBJ1-1; 7 nucleotides match TRBD1. Sequences were obtained from blood. This TCR came from a woman aged 40 to 50 in good health. The CDR3 DNA sequence: TGTGCCAGCAGCTCATTTAGAGGGGGCGCGGGTACTGAAGCTTTCTTT. Translating it yields CASSSFRGGAGTEAFF.